Listed below are T cell receptor beta chains from one sample, sequenced in a study of blood T cell repertoires in COVID-19. Sequencing was performed with immunoSEQ multiplex PCR; in TCRdb, only in-frame clones are kept and a portion is missing. The sample consists of over 300,000 clones, 65% to 90% of them appearing once. The specimen sequenced was peripheral blood. The source is a human donor in a cohort sampled during active COVID-19. Both conserved end residues are part of each CDR3. The D gene is left open where the match is weak. Where a row states a size, it is once, few, many or the class of an expanded clone; other rows omit it.

size,V,D,J,CDR3,DNA
-,TRBV5-1,TRBD2,TRBJ2-3,CASSLERGDTDTQYF,TGCGCCAGCAGCTTGGAACGGGGGGACACAGATACGCAGTATTTT
-,TRBV11-1,-,TRBJ1-1,CASSAAGAEAFF,TGTGCCAGCAGCGCGGCGGGGGCTGAAGCTTTCTTT
-,TRBV11-1,TRBD1,TRBJ1-5,CASSLDRASNQPQHF,TGTGCCAGCAGCCTTGACAGGGCTAGCAATCAGCCCCAGCATTTT
-,TRBV27,TRBD1,TRBJ2-2,CASASRDSNTGELFF,TGTGCCAGCGCCTCCCGGGACAGTAACACCGGGGAGCTGTTTTTT
-,TRBV6-5,TRBD1,TRBJ2-3,CASRRGLADTQYF,TGTGCCAGCAGGAGGGGGCTGGCAGATACGCAGTATTTT
-,TRBV6-5,-,TRBJ1-3,CASSYSGGGNTIYF,TGTGCCAGCAGTTACTCCGGCGGTGGAAACACCATATATTTT
once,TRBV5-1,TRBD2,TRBJ2-3,CASSSRDSGGAIDTQYF,TGCGCCAGCAGCTCGAGAGACAGCGGGGGGGCGATAGATACGCAGTATTTT
-,TRBV11-2,TRBD1,TRBJ2-2,CASRQPGQGRTGELFF,TGTGCCAGCAGACAACCGGGACAGGGGCGAACCGGGGAGCTGTTTTTT
-,TRBV4-1,TRBD1,TRBJ2-3,CASSTGQGGTDTQYF,TGCGCCAGCAGCACTGGACAGGGTGGCACAGATACGCAGTATTTT
-,TRBV6-5,-,TRBJ1-1,CASKDAGLEAFF,TGTGCCAGTAAGGACGCAGGGCTTGAAGCTTTCTTT
once,TRBV9,-,TRBJ1-1,CASSVGRGRTEAFF,TGTGCCAGCAGCGTAGGAAGGGGTCGGACTGAAGCTTTCTTT
-,TRBV27,TRBD1,TRBJ2-5,CASSLGTGLETQYF,TGTGCCAGCAGCCTAGGGACAGGGTTGGAGACCCAGTACTTC
-,TRBV6-5,-,TRBJ2-1,CASTGVVGGEQFF,TGTGCCAGCACGGGGGTAGTAGGCGGTGAGCAGTTCTTC
-,TRBV7-9,-,TRBJ1-1,CASSFYSEAFF,TGTGCCAGCAGCTTTTACTCTGAAGCTTTCTTT
-,TRBV5-8,-,TRBJ2-2,CASSSYTGELFF,TGTGCCAGCAGCTCCTATACCGGGGAGCTGTTTTTT
-,TRBV10-1,-,TRBJ2-7,CASSEYREQALPYEQYF,TGCGCCAGCAGCGAATACAGGGAGCAAGCCCTCCCCTACGAGCAGTACTTC
-,TRBV27,-,TRBJ1-2,CASSLRGDYGYTF,TGTGCCAGCAGTTTACGGGGGGACTATGGCTACACCTTC
-,TRBV6-5,TRBD1,TRBJ1-2,CASTRQGTNYGYTF,TGTGCCAGCACACGACAGGGAACTAACTATGGCTACACCTTC
-,TRBV6-1,TRBD1,TRBJ1-2,CASSVKGSGTGVIYGYTF,TGTGCCAGCAGTGTCAAAGGAAGTGGGACAGGGGTTATCTATGGCTACACCTTC
-,TRBV6-6,TRBD1,TRBJ1-3,CASSRYGTALITRPENTIYF,TGTGCCAGCAGTCGTTATGGGACAGCCCTAATCACGCGGCCCGAAAACACCATATATTTT
-,TRBV6-5,TRBD1,TRBJ1-1,CASSYSRDREAFF,TGTGCCAGCAGTTACTCACGGGACAGGGAAGCTTTCTTT
-,TRBV27,TRBD1,TRBJ2-6,CASSSPYRGSGANVLTF,TGTGCCAGCAGTTCACCCTACAGGGGTTCTGGGGCCAACGTCCTGACTTTC
-,TRBV10-2,-,TRBJ2-7,CASTSKGAGYEQYF,TGCGCCAGCACCTCAAAAGGGGCCGGGTACGAGCAGTACTTC
-,TRBV7-3,-,TRBJ2-7,CASSPAATSSYEQYF,TGTGCCAGCAGCCCGGCGGCAACAAGCTCCTACGAGCAGTACTTC
-,TRBV6-2/TRBV6-3,-,TRBJ1-6,CASRPPGVWNSPLHF,TGTGCCAGCAGACCTCCGGGGGTATGGAATTCACCCCTCCACTTT
-,TRBV5-5,TRBD2,TRBJ2-5,CASSPRGGVETQYF,TGTGCCAGCAGCCCGCGGGGGGGCGTAGAGACCCAGTACTTC
-,TRBV4-2,TRBD2,TRBJ2-1,CASSQEGGLAGSGEQFF,TGTGCCAGCAGCCAAGAAGGAGGACTAGCGGGGTCTGGGGAGCAGTTCTTC
-,TRBV30,TRBD1,TRBJ1-1,CAGGQAMNTEAFF,TGTGCCGGAGGACAGGCGATGAACACTGAAGCTTTCTTT
-,TRBV4-1,TRBD2,TRBJ2-1,CASSQKSGGLNEQFF,TGCGCCAGCAGCCAAAAGAGCGGGGGGTTGAATGAGCAGTTCTTC
-,TRBV5-1,-,TRBJ1-3,CASSLAEGAGNTIYF,TGCGCCAGCAGCTTGGCCGAGGGTGCTGGAAACACCATATATTTT
-,TRBV11-2,-,TRBJ1-3,CASSLQGGVSGNTIYF,TGTGCCAGCAGCTTACAAGGGGGAGTCTCTGGAAACACCATATATTTT
once,TRBV27,-,TRBJ2-2,CASSLSPGVRTGELFF,TGTGCCAGCAGTTTATCGCCAGGGGTGAGAACCGGGGAGCTGTTTTTT
-,TRBV30,-,TRBJ1-4,CAGLGTSEEKLFF,TGTGCCGGCCTCGGGACAAGTGAAGAAAAACTGTTTTTT
-,TRBV1,-,TRBJ1-5,CTSSQELKAAGSNQPQHF,TGCACCAGCAGCCAAGAACTAAAAGCCGCCGGAAGCAATCAGCCCCAGCATTTT
-,TRBV10-3,TRBD2,TRBJ2-4,CAIGAGGKDGVNIQYF,TGTGCCATCGGAGCGGGGGGGAAGGATGGGGTCAACATTCAGTACTTC
-,TRBV9,TRBD2,TRBJ2-5,CASSGTLAGAQETQYF,TGTGCCAGCAGCGGAACACTAGCGGGGGCACAAGAGACCCAGTACTTC
few,TRBV3-1/TRBV3-2,-,TRBJ1-1,CASQGGTEAFF,TGTGCCAGCCAGGGAGGCACTGAAGCTTTCTTT
-,TRBV5-8,TRBD1,TRBJ2-1,CASSNRDSNEQFF,TGTGCCAGCAGCAACCGGGACAGCAATGAGCAGTTCTTC
-,TRBV10-1,TRBD1,TRBJ1-3,CASSDQPGTGSGNTIYF,TGCGCCAGCAGTGACCAACCCGGGACAGGCTCTGGAAACACCATATATTTT
-,TRBV25-1,-,TRBJ1-2,CASSARTVYGYTF,TGTGCCAGCAGTGCGAGGACAGTCTATGGCTACACCTTC
-,TRBV29-1,-,TRBJ2-1,CSARTGGPYNEQFF,TGCAGCGCAAGAACGGGGGGCCCTTACAATGAGCAGTTCTTC
few,TRBV9,TRBD1,TRBJ2-7,CASSAGQGASEQYF,TGTGCCAGCAGCGCCGGACAGGGGGCTTCCGAGCAGTACTTC
-,TRBV12-5,TRBD2,TRBJ2-1,CASGLATSGVYNEQFF,TGTGCTAGTGGTTTGGCGACTAGCGGCGTCTACAATGAGCAGTTCTTC
-,TRBV6-5,-,TRBJ1-1,CASSYSTDKNTEAFF,TGTGCCAGCAGTTACTCAACGGACAAGAACACTGAAGCTTTCTTT
-,TRBV24-1,-,TRBJ1-5,CATSPWEGQPQHF,TGTGCCACCAGTCCTTGGGAGGGCCAGCCCCAGCATTTT
-,TRBV11-2,TRBD1,TRBJ2-4,CASSFRDSLGNKNIQYF,TGTGCCAGCAGTTTTCGGGACAGCCTAGGTAACAAGAACATTCAGTACTTC
-,TRBV7-3,-,TRBJ1-1,CASSSGRGNTEAFF,TGTGCCAGCAGCTCCGGCAGGGGGAACACTGAAGCTTTCTTT
once,TRBV14,-,TRBJ2-2,CASSQSPGQGLVGELFF,TGTGCCAGCAGCCAAAGTCCAGGGCAGGGGTTGGTCGGGGAGCTGTTTTTT
few,TRBV30,-,TRBJ1-1,CAWSRLSEAFF,TGTGCCTGGAGCAGGTTATCTGAAGCTTTCTTT
-,TRBV5-1,-,TRBJ2-4,CASSTDNRIAKNIQYF,TGCGCCAGCAGCACAGACAACCGGATAGCCAAAAACATTCAGTACTTC
once,TRBV6-5,-,TRBJ1-1,CASRQGWVVAFF,TGTGCCAGTCGGCAGGGTTGGGTCGTAGCTTTCTTT
-,TRBV3-1/TRBV3-2,TRBD1,TRBJ1-2,CASSHRFTGGSRPYGYTF,TGTGCCAGCAGCCACAGGTTCACAGGGGGCAGCCGACCCTATGGCTACACCTTC
once,TRBV30,-,TRBJ1-1,CAWSVDSTEAFF,TGTGCCTGGAGTGTAGACAGTACTGAAGCTTTCTTT
-,TRBV7-9,TRBD1,TRBJ1-1,CASRPDRGDTEAFF,TGTGCCAGCAGACCTGACAGGGGGGACACTGAAGCTTTCTTT
-,TRBV3-1/TRBV3-2,-,TRBJ1-1,CASSQVDSTEAFF,TGTGCCAGCAGCCAAGTAGATAGCACTGAAGCTTTCTTT
-,TRBV6-5,-,TRBJ2-1,CASRDTVHEQFF,TGTGCCAGCAGGGACACAGTACATGAGCAGTTCTTC
-,TRBV6-1,-,TRBJ1-2,CASSEARGYYGYTF,TGTGCCAGCAGTGAAGCTAGGGGGTACTATGGCTACACCTTC
-,TRBV24-1,TRBD1,TRBJ1-1,CATRGQGSTEAFF,TGTGCCACCAGGGGACAGGGATCAACTGAAGCTTTCTTT
-,TRBV28,TRBD1,TRBJ2-7,CAVQGALSLEQYF,TGTGCCGTACAGGGGGCCCTCTCGTTAGAGCAGTACTTC
-,TRBV2,TRBD2,TRBJ2-3,CARKERGPTDTQYF,TGTGCCAGAAAGGAGCGGGGCCCCACAGATACGCAGTATTTT